One T cell receptor beta chain is described in this entry. This receptor's antigen is unknown. No base quality information exists; no much larger clone differs at one position. This record comes from a study of T cell clones after liver transplantation (dated by TCRdb to between 2019 and 2020). Regarding the complete study: The samples were obtained from ITN030ST, a randomized trial that attempted immunosuppression withdrawal within 2 years after liver transplantation. Subjects received no induction therapy and standard immunosuppression until randomization at 12-24 months post-transplant. Donor-reactive T cell clones were identified by TCRbeta sequencing after a pre-transplant mixed lymphocyte reaction and then tracked in post-transplant blood. Three of the eight recipients were HCV-positive; the others were transplanted for non-autoimmune, non-viral indications. As an antigen-independent comparator for the donor-reactive sequences, third party-reactive TCRbeta sequences from pre-transplant MLRs were identified as well. To count as tolerant, a recipient had to stay completely off immunosuppression for at least one year without liver enzymes climbing beyond twice the upper limit of normal. A cohort of 8 liver transplant recipients was studied, of whom 3 were classified as tolerant and 5 as non-tolerant. Blood samples were collected pre-transplant, pre-randomization before withdrawal, and post-randomization after either full withdrawal or failed withdrawal. Results the study describes overall, beyond this receptor: When repertoire turnover was taken into account, detection of donor-reactive sequences was significantly reduced in 7 of 8 subjects for CD4 and in 8 of 8 subjects for CD8. In a couple of subjects, low numbers of available donor cells limited the measurable donor-reactive repertoire. Because allograft tissue specimens were not available, migration of donor-reactive T cells into the graft, rather than deletion, may have occurred. Because of small, heterogeneous patient numbers and non-standardized post-transplant time points, the conclusions were only preliminary. The decline in donor-reactive sequences exceeded the decline in third party-reactive sequences, suggesting partial antigen-specific deletion that was unrelated to withdrawal success. A significant post-transplant decrease in circulating donor-reactive CD4 TCRbeta sequences was observed in most of the 8 subjects, irrespective of tolerance or HCV status.

High-throughput TCRbeta CDR3 sequencing of frozen genomic DNA was performed by immunoSEQ, including PCR amplification, mapping, bias correction and internal controls. The authors processed their data as follows. Productive rearrangements were kept, and unique TCRbeta sequences were defined by CDR3 nucleotide sequence plus V and J gene. For classification of a sequence as donor-reactive, at least 5-fold expansion in CFSE-low cells relative to unstimulated pre-transplant cells and a frequency of at least 0.01% were required. Minimum frequency thresholds were set for each subject on the basis of the unstimulated sample with the lowest template count, so that a detection power of at least 90% was ensured. Jensen-Shannon divergence between the top 1000 TCRbeta sequences after and before transplant was used to measure repertoire turnover. Changes in detection of donor-reactive sequences were assessed with two-sided Fisher's exact tests. This immuneACCESS table, as held by TCRdb, lists in-frame sequences with V and J called but not all clones. Of the missing ones, under half trace to an unresolved V gene in checked studies; the others have no known cause. That table gives V, J and clone size, and the DNA gave D and trimming. Counted in this sample were about 70,000 clones; 75% to 90% of them appeared once. The ten top clones hold approximately 0.81% of the sample.

Thawed unstimulated PBMCs were stained for CD3, CD4 and CD8 and FACS-sorted into CD3+CD4+ and CD3+CD8+ populations. Randomization to immunosuppression withdrawal applied to every one of the 8 studied subjects. The Qiagen DNeasy Blood and Tissue Kit was used for genomic DNA isolation. The receptor's source is a human patient who received a liver transplant. Post transplant, some T cells may arise from the graft donor. Source: CD4+ T cells from blood, taken 12 months after liver transplant.

The DNA sequence is as follows: TGCGCCAGCAGCTTGGTGGGTATTGTCACCGGGGAGCTGTTTTTT. This is translated as CASSLVGIVTGELFF. The chain joins TRBV5-1 to TRBJ2-2; no D gene call is confident. V was cut back by 0 bases and J by 4 bases, leaving a gap of 10 bases between them. The germline V gene encodes CDR1 SGHRS and CDR2 YFSETQ. From its cysteine to its phenylalanine, the CDR3 spans 15 amino acids. Only the CDR3 region is kept as DNA, spanning 45 bases read in frame from base 1.